What follows is one T cell receptor (beta chain) and its context. The antigen is unknown. These data are taken from a study of regulatory T cells in long-lasting Graves disease. Noted time point: persistent/refractory GD, antithyroid drugs over 5 years with positive TRAb. The authors made the TCR library using RNA they extracted from PBMCs. In building TCR beta libraries, iRepertoire HTBI primers were used together with Arm-PCR of CDR3 regions. TCRdb reprocessed the multiplex PCR reads via MiXCR and lists one record per CDR3 protein. The profile covers 700,000 or so distinct CDR3 sequences, with around 30% appearing a single time and under 55% taken by the ten largest. Study results and limitations: Clonotypes that were public and shared totalled a few thousand in persistent patients versus around 1,000 in new patients.

Trimming pared 5 bases from V and 8 bases from J, leaving 31 bases between. Germline lookup yields CDR1 MNHNS and CDR2 SASEGT. The CDR3 has 19 amino acids. This sequence joins TRBV6-1 and TRBJ2-1; D perhaps matches TRBD2 (6 bases). This specimen consisted of peripheral blood mononuclear cells (PBMCs), obtained when the disease was refractory, from a patient treated with antithyroid drugs. This receptor was identified in a female donor with Graves disease. CDR3 nucleotides: TGTGCCAGCAGTCAATACTTCCGACTAGAGTGGAGTGTCTTGGATGAGCAGTTCTTC. Protein sequence: CASSQYFRLEWSVLDEQFF.